These 30 T cell receptor beta chains came from one sample sequenced in a study of Ad26.COV2.S vaccination and SARS-CoV-2 variants. Specified treatment: over 15 received Ad26.COV2.S at low or high dose, single or two shots; several received placebo; per-sample allocation not given. Sampling was done on day 63 after the first vaccine or placebo injection. Sequencing used immunoSEQ multiplex PCR; TCRdb keeps in-frame clones, though not all of them. The data show approximately 350,000 clones, about nine tenths seen once. Source: peripheral blood, taken in a trial of Ad26.COV2.S vaccine versus placebo. The receptors come from a person between 18 and 59 years old who received the Ad26.COV2.S COVID-19 vaccine or a placebo.

This rearrangement joins TRBV7-3 to TRBJ2-3; the match to TRBD2 covers 9 bases. The CDR3 has 16 residues. Trimming took 5 bases from V and 3 from J; bases not matched to a gene: 9. The germline gives CDR1 SGHTA, CDR2 FQGTGA. The CDR3 DNA follows: TGTGCCAGCAGCCCCGCTGGGCGGGGGGGTACAGATACGCAGTATTTT. Translation: CASSPAGRGGTDTQYF.

This chain links TRBV29-1 with TRBJ1-3, with D possibly being TRBD1 (5 bases). V gave up 8 bases and J gave up 3 bases, with 14 bases separating them. The CDR3 runs to 13 residues. Germline-derived CDR1 and CDR2 are SQVTM and ANQGSEA. DNA of the CDR3: TGCAGCTACTCCGACAGCCGTGGAAACACCATATATTTT. Protein: CSYSDSRGNTIYF.

The V and J genes are TRBV6-5 and TRBJ1-2; tentatively, D is TRBD1 (6 bases). Germline CDR1 is MNHEY and CDR2 is SVGAGI. The CDR3 sequence is 15 residues long. The V end was cut by 0 bases, the J end by 8 bases, with 16 bases between. CDR3 in amino acids: CASSYSRDTPGGYTF. The CDR3 region has the DNA TGTGCCAGCAGTTACTCGCGGGACACCCCCGGGGGCTACACCTTC.

On this clone itself: Other nucleotide sequences in the sample specify the same CDR3. The V call is TRBV7-9, the J call TRBJ2-2, with 9 bases identical to TRBD2. With V trimmed by 1 base and J by 10 bases, 10 bases remained unmatched. Germline V lookup: CDR1 SEHNR, CDR2 FQNEAQ (reference sequence). CDR3 length equals 16 residues. The CDR3 DNA reads TGTGCCAGCAGCTTAGGCGCCGGCGGGGGGGCCGTGGAGCTGTTTTTT. Translated: CASSLGAGGGAVELFF. Complete variable domain (other parts from reference TRBV7-9 and TRBJ2-2): DTGVSQNPRHKITKRGQNVTFRCDPISEHNRLYWYRQTLGQGPEFLTYFQNEAQLEKSRLLSDRFSAERPKGSFSTLEIQRTEQGDSAMYLCASSLGAGGGAVELFFGEGSRLTVL.

This sequence joins TRBV6-5 and TRBJ1-1; 9 bases line up with TRBD1. The CDR3 sequence is 16 residues long. Germline CDR1 reads MNHEY; CDR2 reads SVGAGI. With 2 bases clipped from V and 1 base from J, the junction kept 5 bases outside the gene matches. CDR3 nucleotides: TGTGCCAGCAGTTACCGACCGGGACAGGGGAACACTGAAGCTTTCTTT. This sequence encodes CASSYRPGQGNTEAFF.

Remarks on this clone: Other DNA sequences in this specimen translate into the identical CDR3. J is TRBJ2-2 and V is TRBV7-3; D remains ambiguous. Germline loops: CDR1 SGHTA, CDR2 FQGTGA. The CDR3 is made up of 14 amino acids. V was cut by 2 bases and J by 5 bases, with 9 bases left in between. As DNA, the CDR3 is TGTGCCAGCAGCTTATCCGGTGGTACCGGGGAGCTGTTTTTT. As protein: CASSLSGGTGELFF.

The genes are TRBV13 and TRBJ2-4; D is unclear. The CDR3 consists of 16 residues. Germline V lookup: CDR1 PRHDT, CDR2 FYEKMQ (reference sequence). Trimming took off 5 bases at V and 0 bases at J, with 14 bases between the two ends. CDR3 DNA: TGTGCCAGCAGCCCCCGGCTACCTGTAGCCAAAAACATTCAGTACTTC. As protein: CASSPRLPVAKNIQYF.

This clone was seen just once. The CDR3 DNA follows: TGCGCCAGCAGCCAAGGTGGTAATGCCCCCCAGTACTTC. Translating it yields CASSQGGNAPQYF. The rearrangement uses TRBV4-1 and TRBJ2-5; D not certain. CDR1 is MGHRA, CDR2 YSYEKL, per germline. V was trimmed by 1 base and J by 9 bases, leaving 12 bases between them. This CDR3 contains 13 residues.

DNA of the CDR3: TGTGCTAGTGGTTTGCCGGGGGCCTTAGATACGCAGTATTTT. Protein: CASGLPGALDTQYF. The J gene is TRBJ2-3, the V gene TRBV12-5; either TRBD1 or TRBD2 may supply D (6 bases each). Between the trimmed V and J ends, which lost 2 bases and 5 bases, there was a span of 11 bases. The CDR3 runs 14 residues. Germline V gene sequence: CDR1 LGHNT, CDR2 FRNRAP.

This clone showed up just once. J is TRBJ1-2 and V is TRBV12-3 or TRBV12-4; D is possibly TRBD1 (5 bases). This CDR3 is built from 13 residues. Between the trimmed V and J ends, which lost 6 bases and 7 bases, there was a span of 15 bases. Written as DNA, the CDR3 is TGTGCCAGCAGCCTTGCGCAGGGTTTTGGCTACACCTTC. This sequence encodes CASSLAQGFGYTF.

The chain carries TRBV6-5 and TRBJ1-6, with D possibly TRBD1 on 6 matching bases. CDR3 length: 15 amino acids. V dropped 0 bases and J dropped 7 bases, with 10 bases sitting between them. In germline, CDR1 is MNHEY, CDR2 SVGAGI. CDR3 bases: TGTGCCAGCAGTTACTCTCCAGGGGCCAATTCACCCCTCCACTTT. Amino acid sequence: CASSYSPGANSPLHF.

This clone was seen a single time. A read error may account for a junction end that differs from germline. This chain uses TRBV30 with TRBJ1-6, with D perhaps TRBD1 (5 bases). This CDR3 contains 15 residues. Germline assignment: CDR1 GTSNPN and CDR2 SVGIG (reference sequence). CDR3 in amino acids: CARSRRQFLNSPLHF. The CDR3 bases are TGTGCCCGGAGTCGACGACAGTTTCTAAATTCACCCCTCCACTTT. Full variable domain (remainder filled in from reference TRBV30 and TRBJ1-6): SQTIHQWPATLVQPVGSPLSLECTVEGTSNPNLYWYRQAAGRGLQLLFYSVGIGQISSEVPQNLSASRPQDRQFILSSKKLLLSDSGFYLCARSRRQFLNSPLHFGNGTRLTVT.

The genes are TRBV7-9 and TRBJ2-3; TRBD1 aligns across 9 bases. V was clipped by 4 bases and J by 3 bases; unmatched bases: 11. Germline assignment: CDR1 SEHNR and CDR2 FQNEAQ (reference sequence). CDR3 size: 17 residues. CDR3 sequence reads: CASSSEGDREGTDTQYF. The CDR3 DNA sequence: TGTGCCAGCAGCTCAGAGGGGGACAGGGAGGGGACAGATACGCAGTATTTT.

This clone is a singleton in its sample. The V gene is TRBV27, the J gene TRBJ2-7, with D tentatively TRBD2 (6 bases). The V gene lost 6 bases and the J gene lost 4 bases, with 16 bases spanning the gap. Germline loops: CDR1 MNHEY, CDR2 SMNVEV (reference sequence). This CDR3 is built from 14 residues. The CDR3 DNA reads as TGTGCCAGCAGCCTAGCCCGGGCGGGATACGAGCAGTACTTC. Residues: CASSLARAGYEQYF.

The genes are TRBV27 and TRBJ2-1, with 11 bases lining up with TRBD2. J gave up 6 bases and V 5 bases, and 15 bases lay outside the gene matches. Germline CDR1 and CDR2: MNHEY and SMNVEV (reference sequence). The CDR3 loop spans 18 amino acids. In DNA, the CDR3 is TGTGCCAGCAGTAAACTAGCGGGGGTCCCAAAATTTGTCAATGAGCAGTTCTTC. Residues: CASSKLAGVPKFVNEQFF.

The chain carries TRBV7-2 and TRBJ1-1, with 10 bases that match TRBD1. V shed 2 bases and J 3 bases; nucleotides not matched to a gene: 12. Germline values: CDR1 SGHTA, CDR2 FQGNSA. CDR3 length equals 18 residues. CDR3 region: CASSLIGQGVGGDTEAFF. In DNA, the CDR3 is TGTGCCAGCAGCTTAATCGGACAGGGGGTCGGGGGGGACACTGAAGCTTTCTTT.

The V and J genes are TRBV6-5 and TRBJ2-3, with D hard to call. The CDR3 is 13 amino acids. Germline V gene lookup returns CDR1 MNHEY and CDR2 SVGAGI. With 2 bases removed from V and 6 bases from J, the gap between germline ends came to 9 bases. CDR3 region: CASSYRRWDTQYF. Here the CDR3 DNA reads TGTGCCAGCAGTTACAGGCGGTGGGATACGCAGTATTTT.

In nucleotides, the CDR3 is TGTGCCAGTAGTATAGTCTCGGCGGAGACCCAGTACTTC. Translating it yields CASSIVSAETQYF. This chain joins TRBV19 and TRBJ2-5; D is undetermined. The germline V gene has CDR1 LNHDA and CDR2 SQIVND (reference sequence). Trimming stripped 1 base from V and 5 bases from J, with 8 bases between. The CDR3 is made up of 13 amino acids.

The chain couples TRBV7-2 to TRBJ2-5; D is perhaps TRBD1 (6 bases). Germline loops: CDR1 SGHTA, CDR2 FQGNSA. The CDR3 spans 14 residues. With 5 bases removed from V and 6 bases from J, the gap between germline ends came to 16 bases. CDR3 bases: TGTGCCAGCAGCAGAGAAGGGGGTAGGAAGACCCAGTACTTC. This gives the protein CASSREGGRKTQYF.

This clone occurred once. DNA for the CDR3: TGTGCCAGCAGCCAAGATCTGCTCCAAGAGACCCAGTACTTC. Its protein is CASSQDLLQETQYF. The chain couples TRBV4-2 to TRBJ2-5; D is unresolved. The V and J ends lost 0 bases and 1 base respectively, with 6 bases between them. CDR3 length: 14 amino acids. Germline-derived CDR1 and CDR2 are LGHNA and YNFKEQ.

The chain joins TRBV27 to TRBJ2-3, with no clear D. The CDR3 loop spans 17 amino acids. V lost 1 base to trimming and J lost 2 bases, with 16 bases between them. Germline V gene data show CDR1 as MNHEY and CDR2 as SMNVEV (reference sequence). The CDR3 region is CASSLWEGLGSTDTQYF. CDR3 DNA sequence: TGTGCCAGCAGTTTATGGGAAGGGTTAGGGTCCACAGATACGCAGTATTTT.

There are many counts of this clone. This chain uses TRBV9 with TRBJ1-2; D ambiguous. Trimming left V 0 bases short and J 3 bases short, with 6 bases between. The CDR3 is 13 residues long. The V gene's germline CDR1 is SGDLS and CDR2 YYNGEE. The CDR3 protein is CASSVGQDYGYTF. DNA for the CDR3: TGTGCCAGCAGCGTAGGCCAGGACTATGGCTACACCTTC.

This rearrangement joins TRBV6-6 to TRBJ2-7; TRBD2 matches at 9 bases. Germline CDR1 MNHNY, CDR2 SVGAGI (reference sequence). V gave up 5 bases and J gave up 0 bases; unmatched junction bases: 5. CDR3 size: 15 residues. CDR3 amino acids: CASSIRAGGSYEQYF. Here the CDR3 DNA reads TGTGCCAGCAGTATCCGAGCGGGAGGCTCCTACGAGCAGTACTTC.

V and J are TRBV4-1 and TRBJ1-2, with D perhaps TRBD1 (6 bases). V lost 1 base to trimming and J lost 5 bases, with 14 bases between them. This CDR3 is 15 amino acids long. The V gene's germline CDR1 is MGHRA and CDR2 YSYEKL. In DNA form, the CDR3 reads TGCGCCAGCAGCCAAGGGCAGGGGCATCGGTATGGCTACACCTTC. It encodes CASSQGQGHRYGYTF.

The V gene is TRBV6-5, the J gene TRBJ1-1, with D perhaps TRBD1 (6 bases). Trimming pared 1 base from V and 8 bases from J, leaving 8 bases between. Germline loops: CDR1 MNHEY, CDR2 SVGAGI. This CDR3 contains 12 residues. The CDR3 DNA sequence: TGTGCCAGCAGTTACTTAGACAGGGAAGCTTTCTTT. Its translation: CASSYLDREAFF.

J is TRBJ1-2 and V is TRBV30; a weak D match, TRBD1 (6 bases). V lost 6 bases, J lost 6 bases, and 14 bases lay in between. Germline CDR1 and CDR2: GTSNPN and SVGIG (reference sequence). The CDR3 runs to 12 residues. CDR3 DNA: TGTGCCTGCCCTGAGGGGGGAAATGGCTACACCTTC. This sequence encodes CACPEGGNGYTF.

The genes are TRBV2 and TRBJ2-5; TRBD1 matches 9 bases. The J segment lost 5 bases and the V segment lost 6 bases, leaving 13 bases of the junction unmatched. Germline CDR1 reads SNHLY; CDR2 reads FYNNEI. This CDR3 is 16 amino acids long. The chain's CDR3 is CASSPPGTGFLETQYF. CDR3 DNA sequence: TGTGCCAGCAGCCCCCCCGGGACAGGGTTTCTTGAGACCCAGTACTTC.

The chain has TRBV7-2 and TRBJ1-6, with 7 bases that match TRBD1. The CDR3 sequence is 17 residues long. The V segment lost 1 base and the J segment 5 bases; nucleotides outside the gene matches: 8. In germline, CDR1 is SGHTA, CDR2 FQGNSA. The CDR3 reads CASSLVGQATNNSPLHF. DNA for the CDR3: TGTGCCAGCAGCTTAGTCGGACAGGCGACGAATAATTCACCCCTCCACTTT.

This clone was seen only once. The V and J genes are TRBV2 and TRBJ1-3; D is unresolved. The CDR3 totals 11 residues. CDR1 is SNHLY, CDR2 FYNNEI, per germline. Trimming cost V 3 bases and J 5 bases, with 2 bases left between them. The CDR3 is CASSERNTIYF. The CDR3, as DNA: TGTGCCAGCAGTGAGCGAAACACCATATATTTT.

CDR3 sequence reads: CASSRDVRDTQYF. In DNA, the CDR3 is TGTGCCAGCAGCCGGGACGTTCGAGATACGCAGTATTTT. The V gene is TRBV3-1 (or the pseudogene TRBV3-2), the J gene TRBJ2-3; D might be TRBD1 or TRBD2, each matching 5 bases. The V gene's germline CDR1 is LGHDT and CDR2 YNNKEL (reference sequence). This CDR3 spans 13 amino acids. The ends were cut back, 4 bases at V and 5 bases at J, with 10 bases in the middle.